This T cell receptor (beta chain) derives from a study of T cell responses to AZD1222 COVID-19 vaccine. Study results and limitations: In a largely white British group with more females than males, clonal diversity was possibly underestimated. Vaccine-associated CD4 TCRs ranged over spike, dominating at 160-218 and 743-854.

TCRdb's copy holds only in-frame clones and misses some; the assay was immunoSEQ multiplex PCR. The sample contains more than 150,000 clones, roughly 92% of which appear only once. Comments on this clone: Its antigen is not identified.

CDR3 length equals 17 residues. The germline V and J ends were trimmed by 0 bases and 1 base, with 16 bases remaining between them. The germline V gene has CDR1 SGHRS and CDR2 YFSETQ. Sequenced here: peripheral blood, sampled 28 days after the second AZD1222 dose. The chain uses TRBV5-1 and TRBJ1-1; D might be TRBD1 (6 bases). This TCR came from an adult who received the AZD1222 COVID-19 vaccine. CDR3 nucleotides: TGCGCCAGCAGCTTGGGGCTGTGGGGGGGCAGGAACACTGAAGCTTTCTTT. This encodes CASSLGLWGGRNTEAFF. The full variable domain, in which reference TRBV5-1 and TRBJ1-1 provide the parts outside the CDR3, is KAGVTQTPRYLIKTRGQQVTLSCSPISGHRSVSWYQQTPGQGLQFLFEYFSETQRNKGNFPGRFSGRQFSNSRSEMNVSTLELGDSALYLCASSLGLWGGRNTEAFFGQGTRLTVV.